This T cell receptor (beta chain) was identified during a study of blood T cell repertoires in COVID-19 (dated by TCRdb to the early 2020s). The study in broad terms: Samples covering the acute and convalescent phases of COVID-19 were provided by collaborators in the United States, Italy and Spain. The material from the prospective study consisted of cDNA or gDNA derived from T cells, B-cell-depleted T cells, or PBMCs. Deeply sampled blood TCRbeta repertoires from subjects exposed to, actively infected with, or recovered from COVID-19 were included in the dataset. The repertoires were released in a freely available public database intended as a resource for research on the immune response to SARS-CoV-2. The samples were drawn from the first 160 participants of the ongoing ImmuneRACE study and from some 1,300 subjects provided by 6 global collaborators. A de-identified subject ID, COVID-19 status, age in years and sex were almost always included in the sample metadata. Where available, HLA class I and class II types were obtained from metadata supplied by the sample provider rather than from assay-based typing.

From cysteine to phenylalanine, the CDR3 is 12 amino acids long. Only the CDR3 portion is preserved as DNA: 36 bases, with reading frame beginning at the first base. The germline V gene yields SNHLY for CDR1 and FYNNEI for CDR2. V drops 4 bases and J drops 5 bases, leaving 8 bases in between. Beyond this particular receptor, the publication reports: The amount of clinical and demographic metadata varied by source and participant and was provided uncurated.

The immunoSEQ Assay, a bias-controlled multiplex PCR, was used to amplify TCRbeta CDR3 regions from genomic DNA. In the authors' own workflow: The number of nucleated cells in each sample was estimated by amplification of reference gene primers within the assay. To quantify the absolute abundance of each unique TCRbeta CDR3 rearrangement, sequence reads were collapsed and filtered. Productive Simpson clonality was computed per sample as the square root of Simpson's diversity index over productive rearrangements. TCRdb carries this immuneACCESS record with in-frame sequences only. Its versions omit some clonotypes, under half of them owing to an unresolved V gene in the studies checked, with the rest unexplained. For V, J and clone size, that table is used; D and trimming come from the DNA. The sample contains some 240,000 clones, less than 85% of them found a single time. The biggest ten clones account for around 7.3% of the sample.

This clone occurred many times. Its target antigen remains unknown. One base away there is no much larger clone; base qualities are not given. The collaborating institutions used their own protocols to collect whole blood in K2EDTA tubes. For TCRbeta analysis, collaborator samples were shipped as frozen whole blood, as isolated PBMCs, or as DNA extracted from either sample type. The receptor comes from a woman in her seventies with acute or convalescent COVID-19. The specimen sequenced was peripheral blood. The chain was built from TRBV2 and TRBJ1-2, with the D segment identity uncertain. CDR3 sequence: CASSVEGYGYTF. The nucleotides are TGTGCCAGCAGTGTGGAGGGTTATGGCTACACCTTC.